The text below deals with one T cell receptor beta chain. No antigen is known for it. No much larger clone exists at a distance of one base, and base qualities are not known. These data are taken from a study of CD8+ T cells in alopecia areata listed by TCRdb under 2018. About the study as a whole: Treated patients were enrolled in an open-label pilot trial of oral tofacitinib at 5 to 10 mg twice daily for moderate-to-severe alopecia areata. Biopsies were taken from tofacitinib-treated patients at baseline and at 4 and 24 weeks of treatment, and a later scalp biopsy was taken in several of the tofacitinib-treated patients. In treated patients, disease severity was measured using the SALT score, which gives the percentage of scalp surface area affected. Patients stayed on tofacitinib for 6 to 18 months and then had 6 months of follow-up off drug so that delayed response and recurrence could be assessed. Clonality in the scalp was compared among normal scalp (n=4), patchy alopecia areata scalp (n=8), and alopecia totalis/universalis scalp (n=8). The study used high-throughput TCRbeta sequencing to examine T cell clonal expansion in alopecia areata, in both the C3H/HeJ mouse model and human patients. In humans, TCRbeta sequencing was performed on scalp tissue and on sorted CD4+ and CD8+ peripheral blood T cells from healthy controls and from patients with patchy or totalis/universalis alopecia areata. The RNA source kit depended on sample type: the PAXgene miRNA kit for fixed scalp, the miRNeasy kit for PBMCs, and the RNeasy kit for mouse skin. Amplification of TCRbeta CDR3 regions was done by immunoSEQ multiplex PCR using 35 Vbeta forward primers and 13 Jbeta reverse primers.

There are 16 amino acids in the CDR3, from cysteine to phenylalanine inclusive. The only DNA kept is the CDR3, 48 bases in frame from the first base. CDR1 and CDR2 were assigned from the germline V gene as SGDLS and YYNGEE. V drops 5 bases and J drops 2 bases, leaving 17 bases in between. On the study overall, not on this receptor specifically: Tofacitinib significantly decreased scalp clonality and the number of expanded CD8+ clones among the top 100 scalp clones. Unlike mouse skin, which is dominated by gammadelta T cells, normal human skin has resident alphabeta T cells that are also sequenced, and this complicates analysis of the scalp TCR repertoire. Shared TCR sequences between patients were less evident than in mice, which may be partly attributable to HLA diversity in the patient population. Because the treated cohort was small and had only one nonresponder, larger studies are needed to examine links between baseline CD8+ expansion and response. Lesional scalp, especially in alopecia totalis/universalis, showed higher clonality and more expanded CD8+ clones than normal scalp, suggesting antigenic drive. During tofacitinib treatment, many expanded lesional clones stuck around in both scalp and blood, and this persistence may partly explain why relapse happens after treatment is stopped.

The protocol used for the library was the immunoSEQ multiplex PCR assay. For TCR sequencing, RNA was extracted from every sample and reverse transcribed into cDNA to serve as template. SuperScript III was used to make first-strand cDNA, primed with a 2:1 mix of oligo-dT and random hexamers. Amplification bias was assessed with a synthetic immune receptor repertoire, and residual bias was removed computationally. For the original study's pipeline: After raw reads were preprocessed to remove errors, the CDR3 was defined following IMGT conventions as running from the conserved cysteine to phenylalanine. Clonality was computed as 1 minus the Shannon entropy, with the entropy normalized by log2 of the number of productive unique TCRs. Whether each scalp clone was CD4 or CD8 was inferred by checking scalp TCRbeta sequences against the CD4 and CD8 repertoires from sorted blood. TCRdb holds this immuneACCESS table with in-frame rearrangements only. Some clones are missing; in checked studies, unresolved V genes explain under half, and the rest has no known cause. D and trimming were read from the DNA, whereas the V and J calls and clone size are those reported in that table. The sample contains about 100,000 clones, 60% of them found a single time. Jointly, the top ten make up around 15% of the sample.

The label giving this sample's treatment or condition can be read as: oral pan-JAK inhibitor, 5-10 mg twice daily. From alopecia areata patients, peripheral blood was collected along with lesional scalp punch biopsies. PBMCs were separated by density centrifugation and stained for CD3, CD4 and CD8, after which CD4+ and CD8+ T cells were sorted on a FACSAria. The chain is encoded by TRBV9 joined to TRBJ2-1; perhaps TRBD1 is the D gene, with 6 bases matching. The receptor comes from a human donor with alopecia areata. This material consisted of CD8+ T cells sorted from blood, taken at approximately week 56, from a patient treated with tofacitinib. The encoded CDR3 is CASRRGSPHTYNEQFF. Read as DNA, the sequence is TGTGCCAGCAGGAGGGGGTCTCCGCATACCTACAATGAGCAGTTCTTC. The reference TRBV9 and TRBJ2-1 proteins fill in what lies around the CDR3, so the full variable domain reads DSGVTQTPKHLITATGQRVTLRCSPRSGDLSVYWYQQSLDQGLQFLIQYYNGEERAKGNILERFSAQQFPDLHSELNLSSLELGDSALYFCASRRGSPHTYNEQFFGPGTRLTVL.